These 7 T cell receptor beta chains were sequenced from one sample in a study of T-cell memory formation after mild COVID-19. From the 5' RACE reads, TCRdb called clonotypes with MiXCR, one entry per CDR3 protein. The data show some 350,000 distinct CDR3 sequences, with more than 15% seen just once and around 22% held by the top ten. The sample comprised PBMCs or a T cell subset sorted from them (not recorded which). The receptors were gathered from a man between 18 and 29 years old who had mild COVID-19 (a few samples of this study predate the infection). Cell type and time point are not known.

This clonotype has ten or more counts. The chain carries TRBV6-2 or TRBV6-3 and TRBJ2-3, with 7 bases that match TRBD1. J lost 0 bases, V lost 6 bases, and 9 bases had no gene match. Germline-derived CDR1 and CDR2 are MNHEY and SVGEGT. CDR3 length: 16 residues. In nucleotides, the CDR3 is TGTGCCAGCAGGGACCCGGGACAGACTAGCACAGATACGCAGTATTTT. This gives the protein CASRDPGQTSTDTQYF.

The genes are TRBV6-5 and TRBJ1-6; D uncertain. The CDR3 runs to 13 residues. Trimming took 8 bases from V and 7 from J, leaving 12 bases between them. The V gene's germline CDR1 is MNHEY and CDR2 SVGAGI. CDR3 sequence (DNA): TGTGCCAGCCGCAGAGCTTGGAATTCACCCCTCCACTTT. It yields the protein CASRRAWNSPLHF.

V gene TRBV7-2 combines with J gene TRBJ2-5; D gene ambiguous. The V end lost 5 bases, the J end lost 2 bases, and 12 bases lay between the germline ends. The CDR3 has 14 residues. Germline CDR1 is SGHTA and CDR2 is FQGNSA. The CDR3 region is CASSARFAQETQYF. The CDR3 nucleotides read TGTGCCAGCAGCGCTAGGTTTGCTCAAGAGACCCAGTACTTC.

The chain carries TRBV30 and TRBJ2-5; tentatively, D is TRBD1 (5 bases). The length of the CDR3 is 13 residues. Germline V gene lookup returns CDR1 GTSNPN and CDR2 SVGIG (reference sequence). V shed 1 base and J shed 5 bases, with 11 bases lying between them. CDR3 sequence (DNA): TGTGCCTGGAGTGATCCCAGGGCTGAGACCCAGTACTTC. Amino acids: CAWSDPRAETQYF.

A few counts support this clonotype. The chain joins TRBV7-9 to TRBJ1-2; D gene unclear. V dropped 5 bases and J dropped 2 bases, with 18 bases sitting between them. Germline V lookup: CDR1 SEHNR, CDR2 FQNEAQ (reference sequence). CDR3 length: 16 residues. CDR3 nucleotide sequence: TGTGCCAGCAGCCGTCTTTCCCACGGGGAAAACTATGGCTACACCTTC. Translated: CASSRLSHGENYGYTF.

Only a few counts were recorded for this clonotype. V and J are TRBV6-1 and TRBJ2-6, with D possibly matching TRBD2 (6 bases). Trimming shortened V by 4 bases and J by 2 bases, and 6 bases separated the two germline ends. The CDR3 sequence is 14 residues long. The germline gives CDR1 MNHNS, CDR2 SASEGT. Here the CDR3 DNA reads TGTGCCAGCAGTGGACTAGCTGGGGCCAACGTCCTGACTTTC. Encoded protein: CASSGLAGANVLTF.

V usage is TRBV14 and J usage is TRBJ2-7, with D possibly matching TRBD1 (6 bases). The length of the CDR3 is 15 residues. V was cut by 2 bases and J by 5 bases, with 16 bases left in between. CDR1 is SGHDN and CDR2 is FVKESK in the germline V gene. The CDR3 nucleotides read TGTGCCAGCAGCCAACCTAGTGGCAGGGGCCACGAGCAGTACGTC. Translating gives CASSQPSGRGHEQYV.